This TCR beta chain was sequenced during a study of T cell responses to AZD1222 COVID-19 vaccine. This CDR3 has 18 residues. Germline values: CDR1 MDHEN, CDR2 SYDVKM. The V gene end was trimmed by 2 bases and the J gene end by 6 bases; junction bases not matched to a gene: 13. TCRdb keeps only in-frame clones here, not all; method: immunoSEQ multiplex PCR. Among some 150,000 clones listed, about 82% were seen once. Whole-study results and caveats: The study identified only five to seven AZD1222 recipients as seropositive at baseline. Regions 160-218 and 743-854 held dominance among vaccine-associated CD4 TCRs, which spanned spike. There were repertoire samples only from the period after the peak T cell response.

In its sample, this clone was seen once. Its antigen is undetermined. The sequence derives from an adult who received the AZD1222 COVID-19 vaccine. The J gene is TRBJ2-1, the V gene TRBV28, with TRBD2 matching over 10 bases. The sample in question was peripheral blood, obtained 28 days after the second AZD1222 dose. This chain's CDR3 is CASSLRTSGHPASNEQFF. The CDR3 nucleotides read TGTGCCAGCAGTTTACGGACTAGCGGTCACCCTGCCAGCAATGAGCAGTTCTTC.